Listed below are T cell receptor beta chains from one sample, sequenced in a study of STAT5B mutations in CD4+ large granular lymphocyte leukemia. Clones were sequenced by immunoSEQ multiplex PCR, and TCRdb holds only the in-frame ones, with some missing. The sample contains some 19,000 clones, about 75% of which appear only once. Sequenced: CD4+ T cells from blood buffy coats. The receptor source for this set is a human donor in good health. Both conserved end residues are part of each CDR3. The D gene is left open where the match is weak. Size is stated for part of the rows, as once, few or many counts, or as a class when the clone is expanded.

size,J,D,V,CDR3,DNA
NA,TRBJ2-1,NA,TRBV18,CASSSPQGRSYNEQFF,TGTGCCAGCTCCTCACCCCAGGGGAGGTCCTACAATGAGCAGTTCTTC
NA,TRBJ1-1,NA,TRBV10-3,CAISERGLNTEAFF,TGTGCCATCAGTGAGCGGGGATTGAACACTGAAGCTTTCTTT
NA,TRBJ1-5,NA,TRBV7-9,CASSLAHNQPQHF,TGTGCCAGCAGCTTGGCACACAATCAGCCCCAGCATTTT
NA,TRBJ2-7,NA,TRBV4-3,CASSQDIDSSQYF,TGCGCCAGCAGCCAAGATATTGACAGCTCCCAGTACTTC
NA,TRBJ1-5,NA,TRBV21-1,CASSSRGNQPQHF,TGTGCCAGCAGCAGCCGGGGAAATCAGCCCCAGCATTTT
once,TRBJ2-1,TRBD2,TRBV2,CASSEQLAGAGEQFF,TGTGCCAGCAGTGAACAATTAGCGGGGGCGGGCGAGCAGTTCTTC
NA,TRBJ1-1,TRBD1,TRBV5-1,CASSTTGVGFAEAFF,TGCGCCAGCAGCACGACAGGGGTCGGGTTCGCTGAAGCTTTCTTT
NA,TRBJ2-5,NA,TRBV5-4,CASSLVLGETQYF,TGTGCCAGCAGCTTGGTTCTTGGGGAGACCCAGTACTTC
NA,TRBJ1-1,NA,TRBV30,CAWRGGDGTEAFF,TGTGCCTGGAGGGGTGGGGATGGCACTGAAGCTTTCTTT
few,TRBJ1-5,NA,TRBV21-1,CASSHETGTGVYSNQPQHF,TGTGCCAGCAGCCACGAAACCGGGACAGGAGTTTATAGCAATCAGCCCCAGCATTTT
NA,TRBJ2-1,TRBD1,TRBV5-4,CASRGQDFYNEQFF,TGTGCCAGCAGGGGACAGGATTTCTACAATGAGCAGTTCTTC
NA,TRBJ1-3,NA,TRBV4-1,CASSPAENEAMYF,TGCGCCAGCAGCCCGGCGGAGAACGAAGCCATGTATTTT
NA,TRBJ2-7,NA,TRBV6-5,CASRSPGVSYEQYF,TGTGCCAGCCGTTCCCCAGGGGTCTCCTACGAGCAGTACTTC
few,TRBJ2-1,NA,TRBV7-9,CASSSRGPRNTYNEQFF,TGTGCCAGCAGCTCCCGGGGCCCCCGAAACACCTACAATGAGCAGTTCTTC
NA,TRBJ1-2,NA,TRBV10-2,CASSDTGSYGYTF,TGCGCCAGCAGTGACACAGGGTCCTATGGCTACACCTTC
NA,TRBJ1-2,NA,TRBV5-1,CASSLTGINGYTF,TGCGCCAGCAGCCTGACAGGAATTAATGGCTACACCTTC
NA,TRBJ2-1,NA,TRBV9,CASSLSPSSYNEQFF,TGTGCCAGCAGCCTTAGCCCCAGCTCCTACAATGAGCAGTTCTTC
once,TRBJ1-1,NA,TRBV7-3,CASSPYRNTEAFF,TGTGCCAGCAGCCCTTACAGGAACACTGAAGCTTTCTTT
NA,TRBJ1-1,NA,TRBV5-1,CASSLVAGLNTEAFF,TGCGCCAGCAGCTTGGTGGCAGGTTTGAACACTGAAGCTTTCTTT
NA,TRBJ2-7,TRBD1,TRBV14,CASKQGRYDEQYF,TGTGCCAGCAAACAGGGGCGATATGACGAGCAGTACTTC
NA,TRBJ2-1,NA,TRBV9,CASSASGGVSYNEQFF,TGTGCCAGCAGCGCATCAGGCGGGGTGTCCTACAATGAGCAGTTCTTC
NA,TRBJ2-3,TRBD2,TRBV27,CASSTGLAGPNKWNTQYF,TGTGCCAGCAGCACGGGACTAGCGGGACCTAACAAATGGAATACGCAGTATTTT
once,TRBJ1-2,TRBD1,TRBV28,CASSSAPRTGLNGYTF,TGTGCCAGCAGTTCTGCCCCTCGGACAGGGCTAAATGGCTACACCTTC
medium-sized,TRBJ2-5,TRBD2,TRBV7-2,CASSPGGVGGETQYF,TGTGCCAGCAGCCCCGGGGGGGTCGGGGGGGAGACCCAGTACTTC
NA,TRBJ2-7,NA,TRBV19,CASSPPGTISYEQYF,TGTGCCAGTAGTCCTCCCGGGACCATCTCCTACGAGCAGTACTTC
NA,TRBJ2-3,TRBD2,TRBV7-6,CASSLAPSGYTDTQYF,TGTGCCAGCAGCTTAGCCCCTAGCGGTTACACAGATACGCAGTATTTT
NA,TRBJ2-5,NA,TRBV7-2,CASSINFRTETQYF,TGTGCCAGCAGCATAAACTTTAGGACAGAGACCCAGTACTTC
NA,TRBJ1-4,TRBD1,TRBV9,CASSPAGTGIVKLFF,TGTGCCAGCAGCCCTGCCGGGACAGGAATCGTAAAACTGTTTTTT
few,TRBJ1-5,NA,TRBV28,CASSLLDSYQPQHF,TGTGCCAGCAGTTTGTTGGACAGCTATCAGCCCCAGCATTTT
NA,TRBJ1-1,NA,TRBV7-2,CASSTGPQTEAFF,TGTGCCAGCAGCACCGGACCGCAGACTGAAGCTTTCTTT
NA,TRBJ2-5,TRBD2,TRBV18,CASSAGTSGETQYF,TGTGCCAGCTCAGCCGGGACTAGCGGAGAGACCCAGTACTTC
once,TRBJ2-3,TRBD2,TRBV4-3,CASSQDLGGVGDTQYF,TGCGCCAGCAGCCAAGATCTGGGAGGGGTCGGGGATACGCAGTATTTT
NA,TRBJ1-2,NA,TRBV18,CASSPAQGSYGYTF,TGTGCCAGCTCACCAGCACAGGGTAGCTATGGCTACACCTTC
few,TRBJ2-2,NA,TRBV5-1,CASSLASTPGELFF,TGCGCCAGCAGCCTGGCCAGCACACCGGGGGAGCTGTTTTTT
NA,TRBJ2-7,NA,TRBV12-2,CASRLEAGPGVYEQYF,TGTGCAAGTCGCTTAGAGGCAGGGCCCGGGGTCTACGAGCAGTACTTC
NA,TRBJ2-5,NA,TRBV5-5,CASSLEMASPETQYF,TGTGCCAGCAGCCTGGAGATGGCGAGCCCCGAGACCCAGTACTTC
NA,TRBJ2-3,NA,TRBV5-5,CASSAYRAGGTDTQYF,TGTGCCAGCAGCGCCTACAGGGCAGGGGGCACAGATACGCAGTATTTT